This is a list of T cell receptor beta chains from one sample in a study of blood T cell repertoires in COVID-19. Data came from immunoSEQ multiplex PCR; TCRdb stores just in-frame clones and leaves some out. In the table there are about 130,000 clones, about 86% of which are singletons. The sequenced sample consisted of PBMCs or T cells enriched from blood (not recorded which). These receptors all stem from a woman aged 45-65 years who had recovered from COVID-19. CDR3s include the opening cysteine and the closing phenylalanine or tryptophan. A D gene is named only where the DNA matches it firmly. The size field is filled for only some rows; it gives once, few, many or a size class.

J gene | D gene | clone size | V gene | CDR3 DNA | CDR3 protein
TRBJ1-2 | - | - | TRBV20-1 | TGCAGTGCTAGAGGTGGCGGCTACACCTTC | CSARGGGYTF
TRBJ1-1 | TRBD1 | - | TRBV6-5 | TGTGCCAGCTCTGGGACAGGTTTCATGAACACTGAAGCTTTCTTT | CASSGTGFMNTEAFF
TRBJ1-1 | TRBD1 | - | TRBV18 | TGTGCCAGCTCACGGGGACAGGGGAGGTACACTGAAGCTTTCTTT | CASSRGQGRYTEAFF
TRBJ1-2 | - | - | TRBV4-2 | TGTGCCAGCAGCCAAGGCCGGGGAGCCAACTATGGCTACACCTTC | CASSQGRGANYGYTF
TRBJ1-6 | - | - | TRBV7-2 | TGTGCCAGCAGCTTAGGGGCGGGGGTATCACCCCTCCACTTT | CASSLGAGVSPLHF
TRBJ1-6 | - | - | TRBV10-2 | TGCGCCAGCAGTGAATCCCCCGATTCACCCCTCCACTTT | CASSESPDSPLHF
TRBJ1-1 | - | - | TRBV10-3 | TGTGCCATCAGTGAGTCAATTTCAGGGTTTAGGGACACTGAAGCTTTCTTT | CAISESISGFRDTEAFF
TRBJ2-3 | - | - | TRBV14 | TGTGCCAGCAGCCAAGACTTCGGAGATACGCAGTATTTT | CASSQDFGDTQYF
TRBJ1-1 | TRBD1 | once | TRBV14 | TGTGCCAGCAGCCAAGACACGGACAGGGGGATTGCTGAAGCTTTCTTT | CASSQDTDRGIAEAFF
TRBJ2-1 | TRBD2 | - | TRBV5-1 | TGCGCCAGCAGCTTGGGGGGACTAGCGGGGCAATACAATGAGCAGTTCTTC | CASSLGGLAGQYNEQFF
TRBJ1-5 | TRBD1 | - | TRBV19 | TGTGCCAGTACCCCGACAGGGGGCGGCAATCAGCCCCAGCATTTT | CASTPTGGGNQPQHF
TRBJ1-5 | TRBD1 | - | TRBV11-3 | TGTGCCAGCAGTATAGGGACAGGGGGCAATCAGCCCCAGCATTTT | CASSIGTGGNQPQHF
TRBJ2-1 | TRBD2 | - | TRBV5-1 | TGCGCCAGCAGCTTGGGGATAGCGGGGACCTACAATGAGCAGTTCTTC | CASSLGIAGTYNEQFF
TRBJ2-3 | TRBD2 | - | TRBV9 | TGTGCCAGCAGCGCCACCGGAGCGGGGGGCCACACAGATACGCAGTATTTT | CASSATGAGGHTDTQYF
TRBJ1-6 | - | - | TRBV11-1 | TGTGCCAGCAGCTCCACCGGGAACTCCTATAATTCACCCCTCCACTTT | CASSSTGNSYNSPLHF
TRBJ2-5 | TRBD1 | - | TRBV4-3 | TGCGCCAGCAGCCGGGGGAGGGACAGGGTCATCGAGACCCAGTACTTC | CASSRGRDRVIETQYF
TRBJ1-1 | - | few | TRBV11-2 | TGTGCCAGCAGCTCCAGGGACACTGAAGCTTTCTTT | CASSSRDTEAFF
TRBJ2-5 | TRBD2 | - | TRBV4-2 | TGTGCCAGCAGCCAAGATCGTCTAGCGGGGGTCGCGGGAGAGACCCAGTACTTC | CASSQDRLAGVAGETQYF
TRBJ1-1 | - | - | TRBV25-1 | TGTGCCAGCAATCTAACAGGGTACACTGAAGCTTTCTTT | CASNLTGYTEAFF
TRBJ1-1 | - | - | TRBV29-1 | TGCAGCGTTGAAGAAGGAGGGACTGAAGCTTTCTTT | CSVEEGGTEAFF
TRBJ2-7 | TRBD1 | - | TRBV3-1/TRBV3-2 | TGTGCCAGCAGCCCAAGGGGGGGACAGGGGGCTGGTGAGCAGTACTTC | CASSPRGGQGAGEQYF
TRBJ1-4 | - | - | TRBV18 | TGTGCCAGCTCACCCCAGGGGTCGGCTAATGAAAAACTGTTTTTT | CASSPQGSANEKLFF
TRBJ1-2 | TRBD1 | - | TRBV30 | TGTGCCGGACGACGGACAGGGAGGGAGTATGGCTACACCTTC | CAGRRTGREYGYTF
TRBJ1-2 | TRBD1 | - | TRBV3-1/TRBV3-2 | TGTGCCAGCAGCCAAGAAGTAGCAGGGGGTGCCTATGGCTACACCTTC | CASSQEVAGGAYGYTF
TRBJ1-5 | - | few | TRBV2 | TGTGCCAGCAGGCACAGAAATCAGCCCCAGCATTTT | CASRHRNQPQHF
TRBJ2-1 | TRBD1 | - | TRBV7-2 | TGTGCCAGCAGCGCCGGGACAGGGGTGTTGGATGAGCAGTTCTTC | CASSAGTGVLDEQFF
TRBJ2-7 | - | - | TRBV5-1 | TGCGCCAGCAGCTCGACAGTTTACGAGCAGTACTTC | CASSSTVYEQYF
TRBJ1-2 | TRBD1 | once | TRBV30 | TGTGCCTGGAGGACAGGGGGTAACTATGGCTACACCTTC | CAWRTGGNYGYTF
TRBJ2-1 | TRBD1 | - | TRBV5-6 | TGTGCCAGCAGCTTGGGAGGGGGACAGGGAAAGAATGAGCAGTTCTTC | CASSLGGGQGKNEQFF
TRBJ1-1 | TRBD1 | - | TRBV6-5 | TGTGCCAGCAGGCACAGGGGCACTGGAGCTTTCTTT | CASRHRGTGAFF
TRBJ2-7 | - | - | TRBV3-1/TRBV3-2 | TGTGCCAGCAGCCAAGCCCCGGACAGCTACGAGCAGTACTTC | CASSQAPDSYEQYF
TRBJ1-2 | TRBD1 | - | TRBV23-1 | TGCGCCAGCAGTCACGGACAGGGGAACTATGGCTACACCTTC | CASSHGQGNYGYTF
TRBJ1-5 | - | - | TRBV5-8 | TGTGCCAGCAGCTTGGACAGGGTTAATCAGCCCCAGCATTTT | CASSLDRVNQPQHF
TRBJ2-3 | - | - | TRBV11-2 | TGTGCCAGCAGCTTGGGCTCAGATACGCAGTATTTT | CASSLGSDTQYF
TRBJ1-6 | TRBD1 | - | TRBV4-1 | TGCGCCAGCAGCCAAGGGTCGGGGACAGGGGTCTCACCCCTCCACTTT | CASSQGSGTGVSPLHF
TRBJ2-2 | TRBD2 | - | TRBV7-8 | TGTGCCAGCAGCTTAGATCCAGCGGGGGGTTACTTCGCGAACACCGGGGAGCTGTTTTTT | CASSLDPAGGYFANTGELFF